The 19 T cell receptor beta chains below all came from one sample that was sequenced in a study of cytomegalovirus exposure and HLA in healthy donors. The PCR was carried out with 60 Vbeta primers and 13 Jbeta primers. Repertoires were generated with immunoSEQ multiplex PCR, while TCRdb's copy carries only in-frame clones and drops some. This table holds over 150,000 clones, roughly two thirds found once. The sample was PBMCs. The origin of the receptors is a woman aged 25 to 45 in good health and CMV-seronegative.

V and J are TRBV9 and TRBJ2-1, with D possibly being TRBD2 (6 bases). From germline, CDR1 is SGDLS and CDR2 YYNGEE. V lost 0 bases to trimming and J lost 12 bases, with 13 bases between them. This CDR3 has 13 residues. CDR3 sequence (DNA): TGTGCCAGCAGCGTAGAACTAGCCGAGGGGCAGTTCTTC. It encodes CASSVELAEGQFF.

This chain uses TRBV7-3 with TRBJ2-1, with TRBD2 matching 8 bases. V dropped 1 base and J dropped 13; count of bases not matched to a gene: 6. Germline V gene data show CDR1 as SGHTA and CDR2 as FQGTGA. CDR3 length equals 13 residues. CDR3 DNA: TGTGCCAGCAGCTTAAGACCGGGACTAGTCCAGTTCTTC. It specifies CASSLRPGLVQFF.

This chain connects TRBV19 to TRBJ1-1; D remains unclear. V was cut by 6 bases and J by 1 base, with 9 bases left in between. CDR3 length: 13 residues. Looked up from germline, CDR1 is LNHDA and CDR2 is SQIVND (reference sequence). CDR3 loop: CASRNFGNTEAFF. The CDR3 DNA reads as TGTGCCAGTAGAAACTTCGGGAACACTGAAGCTTTCTTT.

This chain connects TRBV9 to TRBJ2-2; a possible D gene is TRBD2 (6 bases). V lost 0 bases and J 5 bases, leaving 8 bases between the germline ends. The CDR3 contains 14 residues. CDR1 is SGDLS, CDR2 YYNGEE, per germline. The CDR3 here is CASSVGTTTGELFF. In nucleotides, the CDR3 is TGTGCCAGCAGCGTAGGGACTACTACCGGGGAGCTGTTTTTT. The full variable domain, rest sourced from reference TRBV9 and TRBJ2-2, is DSGVTQTPKHLITATGQRVTLRCSPRSGDLSVYWYQQSLDQGLQFLIQYYNGEERAKGNILERFSAQQFPDLHSELNLSSLELGDSALYFCASSVGTTTGELFFGEGSRLTVL.

V is TRBV9 and J is TRBJ1-1, with 9 nucleotides matching TRBD1. CDR1 is SGDLS, CDR2 YYNGEE, per germline. V was clipped by 5 bases and J by 3 bases; unmatched bases: 11. This CDR3 contains 16 residues. The CDR3 DNA reads as TGTGCCAGCAGTGACGGGACAGGGATGGTGGACACTGAAGCTTTCTTT. It codes for CASSDGTGMVDTEAFF.

This chain links TRBV9 with TRBJ2-1, with 11 nucleotides matching TRBD2. CDR1 and CDR2 (germline): SGDLS, YYNGEE. After removal of 3 bases from V and 6 bases from J, the junction contained 2 bases not matched to a gene. The CDR3 has 14 amino acids. CDR3 in amino acids: CASSGLAGLNEQFF. Here the CDR3 DNA reads TGTGCCAGCAGCGGACTAGCGGGACTCAATGAGCAGTTCTTC.

The chain carries TRBV28 and TRBJ2-7, with a tentative D call TRBD2 (7 bases). The CDR3 spans 15 residues. V lost 7 bases, J lost 3 bases, and 19 bases lay in between. Looked up from germline, CDR1 is MDHEN and CDR2 is SYDVKM. The CDR3 loop is CASTPGGGESYEQYF. The CDR3 DNA reads as TGTGCCAGCACCCCGGGGGGCGGAGAGAGCTACGAGCAGTACTTC.

The gene calls are TRBV7-9 and TRBJ2-7; 7 bases map to TRBD2. CDR1 and CDR2 (germline): SEHNR, FQNEAQ (reference sequence). V was pared by 5 bases and J by 5 bases, with 9 bases of the junction left unmatched. The CDR3 length is 14 residues. The CDR3 DNA follows: TGTGCCAGCAGCCCGGGGGGAGCAGTGGACGAGCAGTACTTC. Translation gives CASSPGGAVDEQYF. Full variable domain (rest looked up from reference TRBV7-9 and TRBJ2-7): DTGVSQNPRHKITKRGQNVTFRCDPISEHNRLYWYRQTLGQGPEFLTYFQNEAQLEKSRLLSDRFSAERPKGSFSTLEIQRTEQGDSAMYLCASSPGGAVDEQYFGPGTRLTVT.

This clone came up a few times. The rearrangement joins TRBV5-4 to TRBJ2-3; 9 bases match TRBD1. Germline CDR1 SGHNT, CDR2 YYREEE (reference sequence). CDR3 length: 17 amino acids. V lost 4 bases to trimming and J lost 0 bases; unmatched junction nucleotides: 9. Written as DNA, the CDR3 is TGTGCCAGCAGCAGAAAACAGGGGGCGTATAGCACAGATACGCAGTATTTT. Translating gives CASSRKQGAYSTDTQYF.

V is TRBV27 and J is TRBJ2-7; possibly TRBD2 for D (6 bases). Germline-derived CDR1 and CDR2 are MNHEY and SMNVEV (reference sequence). The CDR3 is made up of 15 amino acids. Trimming stripped 5 bases from V and 0 bases from J, with 14 bases between. The CDR3 is CASSNGLPISYEQYF. The CDR3 bases are TGTGCCAGCAGTAACGGACTACCTATCTCCTACGAGCAGTACTTC.

Worth noting for this clone: An end of the junction does not agree with germline; a read error may underlie this. The CDR3 DNA follows: TGCGCCAGCAGCTTGGAAAGCAGGGCAACTGGAGCTTTCTTT. It is translated as CASSLESRATGAFF. V and J are TRBV5-1 and TRBJ1-1; tentative D call: TRBD1 (5 bases). The germline CDR1 and CDR2 sequences are SGHRS and YFSETQ. CDR3 size: 14 residues.

The rearrangement uses TRBV7-2 and TRBJ2-3, with D unclear. V gave up 2 bases and J gave up 6 bases, with 15 bases separating them. CDR1 SGHTA and CDR2 FQGNSA come from the germline V gene. The CDR3 consists of 15 residues. For the CDR3, the DNA is TGTGCCAGCAGCTTACTCTCCCCCCCCCAGGATACGCAGTATTTT. It codes for CASSLLSPPQDTQYF.

This clone was observed a single time. The chain has TRBV30 and TRBJ2-7, with TRBD1 as a possible D gene (7 bases). The CDR3 is 14 amino acids. Germline V CDR1 and CDR2: GTSNPN, SVGIG (reference sequence). The V and J ends lost 5 bases and 4 bases respectively, with 18 bases between them. For the CDR3, the DNA is TGTGCCTGGGGAGGACAGGAGGGGGTATACGAGCAGTACTTC. This codes for CAWGGQEGVYEQYF.

This sequence joins TRBV4-2 and TRBJ1-2; maybe TRBD1 (5 bases). This CDR3 is 12 amino acids long. Trimming shortened V by 3 bases and J by 13 bases, and 15 bases separated the two germline ends. Germline V gene lookup returns CDR1 LGHNA and CDR2 YNFKEQ. CDR3 sequence (DNA): TGTGCCAGCAGCCACGGCGGGACGGTAGTCACCTTC. This translates into CASSHGGTVVTF.

The J gene is TRBJ1-3, the V gene TRBV15; D is unresolved. CDR3 size: 16 residues. CDR1 is LNHNV, CDR2 YYDKDF, per germline (reference sequence). Trimming took 1 base from V and 0 from J, leaving 10 bases between them. CDR3 loop: CATSRVRDGSGNTIYF. The CDR3 DNA sequence: TGTGCCACCAGCAGAGTTCGGGATGGCTCTGGAAACACCATATATTTT.

This CDR3 reads CASSLAESSGRDTQYF. In nucleotides, the CDR3 is TGTGCCAGCAGCTTGGCCGAGTCTAGCGGGAGGGATACGCAGTATTTT. The chain combines TRBV5-6 with TRBJ2-3; 11 bases agree with TRBD2. Looked up from germline, CDR1 is SGHDT and CDR2 is YYEEEE. The CDR3 consists of 16 residues. Losses at the gene ends were 0 bases for V and 6 bases for J; bases not matched to a gene: 6.

This chain uses TRBV9 with TRBJ2-2; D might be TRBD2 (5 bases). The V gene's germline CDR1 is SGDLS and CDR2 YYNGEE. This CDR3 contains 15 residues. V gave up 0 bases and J gave up 5 bases, with 11 bases separating them. CDR3 DNA sequence: TGTGCCAGCAGCGTAGACTCCAGAGGGACCGGGGAGCTGTTTTTT. It translates to CASSVDSRGTGELFF.

The genes are TRBV7-9 and TRBJ1-1; TRBD1 aligns across 8 bases. The V segment lost 2 bases and the J segment 1 base; nucleotides outside the gene matches: 3. The CDR3 has 15 amino acids. Germline V gives CDR1 SEHNR, CDR2 FQNEAQ (reference sequence). The CDR3 protein is CASSLPGQGNTEAFF. In DNA, the CDR3 is TGTGCCAGCAGCTTACCTGGACAGGGGAACACTGAAGCTTTCTTT.

The chain is built from TRBV7-2 and TRBJ1-1; 7 nucleotides agree with TRBD1. This CDR3 contains 14 residues. The V gene's germline CDR1 is SGHTA and CDR2 FQGNSA. V lost 1 base to trimming and J lost 6 bases; unmatched junction nucleotides: 5. CDR3 protein: CASSLGGGDAEAFF. CDR3 DNA sequence: TGTGCCAGCAGCTTAGGAGGGGGCGACGCTGAAGCTTTCTTT.